The T cell receptor (beta chain) described here comes from a study of graft-versus-host responses after intestinal transplantation. Study-wide context: Multivisceral, liver-intestinal, or isolated intestinal transplants were performed in recipients. Anti-thymocyte globulin induction preceded around 3 years of tacrolimus and steroid maintenance in all recipients.

On this clone itself: Its target is not known.

Study-wide findings and caveats: Detected in recipient marrow were GvH clones, some of which were first observed in ileum or blood. HvG clone declines early post-transplant were associated with peak circulating GvH levels.

The ends were cut back, 0 bases at V and 7 bases at J, with 16 bases in the middle. The CDR3 runs to 17 residues. Germline V gene data show CDR1 as ENHRY and CDR2 as SYGVKD. TCRdb's copy holds only in-frame clones and misses some; the assay was immunoSEQ multiplex PCR. The table lists approximately 92,000 clones, 75% to 95% of them singletons. This rearrangement joins TRBV10-3 to TRBJ1-6, with D possibly being TRBD1 (6 bases). The sample was unstimulated CD8+ T cells sorted from spleen or lymph node cells, taken before intestinal transplant. This receptor was identified in a human donor who received an intestinal transplant. The CDR3 bases are TGTGCCATCAGTGAGTCTTATTCCAGGGGACGAAATTCACCCCTCCACTTT. Translated, it gives CAISESYSRGRNSPLHF.